Sequencing of this T cell receptor (beta chain) was carried out in a study of blood T cell repertoires in COVID-19. Looked up from germline, CDR1 is MNHEY and CDR2 is SVGAGI. Trimming pared 5 bases from V and 1 base from J, leaving 10 bases between. This CDR3 has 14 residues. In the source study's methods: Estimates of nucleated cell counts were drawn from the amplification of reference gene primers. Sequencing used immunoSEQ multiplex PCR; TCRdb keeps in-frame clones, though not all of them. The DNA gave D and trimming, while V, J and clone size come from that table. The sample carries 120,000 to 150,000 clones, roughly 81% recorded once.

The clonotype originates from a human donor with acute or convalescent COVID-19. The donor label of this sample is uncertain. Material for sequencing was peripheral blood. This chain connects TRBV6-5 to TRBJ2-3; D is unclear. The CDR3 coding sequence is TGTGCCAGCAGTCTTTGGGCTCGCACAGATACGCAGTATTTT. Its protein product is CASSLWARTDTQYF.